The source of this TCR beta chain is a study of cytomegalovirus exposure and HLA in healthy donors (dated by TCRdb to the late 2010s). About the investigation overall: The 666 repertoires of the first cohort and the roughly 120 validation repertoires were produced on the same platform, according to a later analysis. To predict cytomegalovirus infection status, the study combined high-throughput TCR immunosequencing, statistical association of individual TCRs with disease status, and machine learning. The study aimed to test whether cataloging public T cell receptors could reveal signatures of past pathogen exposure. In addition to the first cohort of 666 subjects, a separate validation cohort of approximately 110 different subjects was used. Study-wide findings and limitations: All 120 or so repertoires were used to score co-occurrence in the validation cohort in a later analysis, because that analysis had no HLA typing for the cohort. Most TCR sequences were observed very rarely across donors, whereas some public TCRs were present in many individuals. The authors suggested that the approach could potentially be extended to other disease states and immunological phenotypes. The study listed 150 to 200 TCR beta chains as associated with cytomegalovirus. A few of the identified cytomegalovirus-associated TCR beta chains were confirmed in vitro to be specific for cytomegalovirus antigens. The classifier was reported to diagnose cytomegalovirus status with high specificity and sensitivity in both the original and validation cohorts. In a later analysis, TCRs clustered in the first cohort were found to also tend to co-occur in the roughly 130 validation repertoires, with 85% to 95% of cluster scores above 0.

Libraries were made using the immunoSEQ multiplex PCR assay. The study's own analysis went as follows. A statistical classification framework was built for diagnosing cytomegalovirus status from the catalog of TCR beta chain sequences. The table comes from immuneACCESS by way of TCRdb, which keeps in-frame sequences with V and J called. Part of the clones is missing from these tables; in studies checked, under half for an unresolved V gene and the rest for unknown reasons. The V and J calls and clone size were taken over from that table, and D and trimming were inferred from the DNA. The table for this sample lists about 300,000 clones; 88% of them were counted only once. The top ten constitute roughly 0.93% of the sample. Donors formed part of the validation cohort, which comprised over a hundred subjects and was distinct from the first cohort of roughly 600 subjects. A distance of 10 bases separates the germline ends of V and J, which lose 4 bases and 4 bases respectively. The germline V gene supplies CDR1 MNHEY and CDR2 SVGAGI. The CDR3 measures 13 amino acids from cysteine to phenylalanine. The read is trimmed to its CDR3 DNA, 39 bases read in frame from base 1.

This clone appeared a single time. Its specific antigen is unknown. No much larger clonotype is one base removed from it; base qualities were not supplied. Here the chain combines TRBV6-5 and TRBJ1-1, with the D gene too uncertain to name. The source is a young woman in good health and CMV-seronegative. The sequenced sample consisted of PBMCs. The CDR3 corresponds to CASSSPSGTEAFF. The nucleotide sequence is TGTGCCAGCAGTTCCCCCTCCGGCACTGAAGCTTTCTTT.